Sequencing of this T cell receptor beta chain was carried out in a study of T cells in Graves' hyperthyroidism and ophthalmopathy. Regarding the study as a whole: The model's output predicted ophthalmopathy at a median of roughly 6.9 months prior to onset. Patients with ophthalmopathy were separated from those with stable hyperthyroidism by a 13 V-J model.

It was RNA transcripts that yielded the amplified TCR beta CDR3 regions. The HTBI primer set was used in a first-round RT-PCR of the TCR CDR3. TCRdb recomputed calls from the multiplex PCR reads with MiXCR, one row per CDR3 protein. The sample shows around 360,000 distinct CDR3 sequences, approximately 14% of them seen only once. Germline CDR1 and CDR2: GTSNPN and SVGIG (reference sequence). There are 13 residues in the CDR3. V was shortened by 3 bases and J by 5 bases, with 10 bases between the two germline ends. PBMCs stemmed from over 7.5 ml fresh peripheral blood. This clonotype showed up just a few times. Its target is unknown.

This receptor was taken from a woman aged 55-75 years with Graves' ophthalmopathy. The gene calls are TRBV30 and TRBJ2-2, with D possibly TRBD1 on 6 matching bases. The sequencing input was blood. CDR3 region: CAWRGASTGELFF. The CDR3 nucleotides are TGTGCCTGGAGGGGGGCATCGACCGGGGAGCTGTTTTTT. Full variable domain (rest looked up from reference TRBV30 and TRBJ2-2): SQTIHQWPATLVQPVGSPLSLECTVEGTSNPNLYWYRQAAGRGLQLLFYSVGIGQISSEVPQNLSASRPQDRQFILSSKKLLLSDSGFYLCAWRGASTGELFFGEGSRLTVL.